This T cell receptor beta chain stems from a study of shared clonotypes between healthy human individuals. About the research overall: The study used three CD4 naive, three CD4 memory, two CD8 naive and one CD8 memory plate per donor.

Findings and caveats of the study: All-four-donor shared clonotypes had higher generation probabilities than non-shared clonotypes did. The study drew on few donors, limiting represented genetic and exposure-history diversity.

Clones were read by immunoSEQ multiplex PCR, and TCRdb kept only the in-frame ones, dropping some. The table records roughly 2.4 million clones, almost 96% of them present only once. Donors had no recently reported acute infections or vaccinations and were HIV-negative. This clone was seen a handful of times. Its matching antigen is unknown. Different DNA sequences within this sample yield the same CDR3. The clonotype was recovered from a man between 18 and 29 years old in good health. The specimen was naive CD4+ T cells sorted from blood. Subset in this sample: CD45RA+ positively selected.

CDR3 nucleotide sequence: TGTGCCAGCAGCTTATTCACAGATACGCAGTATTTT. It translates to CASSLFTDTQYF. The chain links TRBV7-6 to TRBJ2-3; D not resolved. Germline values: CDR1 SGHVS, CDR2 FNYEAQ. The CDR3 runs 12 residues. Trimming stripped 2 bases from V and 2 bases from J, with 2 bases between.